This TCR beta chain was sequenced for a study of Ad26.COV2.S vaccination and SARS-CoV-2 variants. Trimming took off 4 bases at V and 3 bases at J, with 15 bases between the two ends. Germline CDR1 reads LGHNA; CDR2 reads YSLEER. This CDR3 region has 16 residues. The table came from immunoSEQ multiplex PCR; TCRdb's copy has only in-frame clones and leaves some out. The sample contains roughly 450,000 clones, about nine tenths of which appear only once. Treatment defined: 15 to 20 received Ad26.COV2.S at low or high dose, single or two shots; several received placebo; per-sample allocation not given. Each sample was drawn 63 days after the first injection (of vaccine or placebo).

This TCR derives from a person aged 18-60 years who received the Ad26.COV2.S COVID-19 vaccine or a placebo. The J gene is TRBJ1-4, the V gene TRBV4-3; D is uncertain. Sequencing used peripheral blood, obtained in a trial of Ad26.COV2.S vaccine versus placebo. This CDR3 reads CASSPRRSGSNEKLFF. The DNA for the CDR3 is TGCGCCAGCAGCCCCCGTCGTTCAGGTTCTAATGAAAAACTGTTTTTT.